This T cell receptor beta chain was captured in a study of technical replicates of blood from several donors. Profiled with immunoSEQ multiplex PCR; TCRdb holds only in-frame clones, not every one. Of around 100,000 clones in the sample, 85% to 95% are singletons; the top ten hold 0.25% to 0.35%. The ends were cut back, 3 bases at V and 2 bases at J, with 13 bases in the middle. Germline lookup yields CDR1 SQVTM and CDR2 ANQGSEA. The CDR3 length is 15 residues. J is TRBJ1-4 and V is TRBV29-1; a possible D gene is TRBD1 (6 bases). This TCR derives from a human donor in good health. The sample consisted of T cells isolated from PBMCs. CDR3 region: CSVEGGADTNEKLFF. DNA of the CDR3: TGCAGCGTTGAGGGGGGGGCGGATACTAATGAAAAACTGTTTTTT.